The TCR beta chain under discussion was sequenced for a study of spatial heterogeneity in lung cancer. Study at large: The study consistently detected more beta-chain than alpha-chain sequences. There were, on average, more than 8.5 raw-read appearances for each unique TCR and UMI combination.

Looked up from germline, CDR1 is DFQATT and CDR2 is SNEGSKA (reference sequence). This CDR3 has 14 amino acids. V was trimmed by 3 bases and J by 5 bases, leaving 17 bases between them. TCRdb recomputed calls from the 5' RACE reads with MiXCR, one row per CDR3 protein. Of 20,000 to 30,000 distinct CDR3 sequences detected, about 4.7% appear once; the ten largest clones hold around 5.2%. The table lists this clonotype with many counts. This sample's time point: sample taken at primary tumor resection. The 60 to 80 donors had untreated early-stage non-small cell lung cancer. Frozen PBMC, nontumor lung or tumor provided whole RNA, which was sequenced unsorted.

The chain couples TRBV20-1 to TRBJ2-7, with a tentative D call TRBD1 (5 bases). This specimen was PBMCs, taken at surgery. The TCR comes from a male donor with early-stage non-small cell lung cancer. This CDR3 reads CSARTGQGAHEQYF. The CDR3 bases are TGCAGTGCTAGGACCGGCCAGGGCGCTCACGAGCAGTACTTC.